These T cell receptor beta chains were read from a single sample in a study of T cell responses to AZD1222 COVID-19 vaccine. Generated by immunoSEQ multiplex PCR, the TCRdb table keeps only in-frame clones and is missing some. Of about 120,000 clones detected, over 75% appear once; the ten largest clones hold about 3.7%. The sequenced sample was peripheral blood, obtained on day 0 of AZD1222 vaccination. Every receptor here comes from an adult in good health. Each CDR3 is given with its conserved first and last residue. The D gene is left open where the match is weak. Not every row has a clone size; where given, it reads once, few, many or a size class.

j_gene | d_gene | abundance | v_gene | CDR3nt | CDR3aa
TRBJ2-1 | TRBD2 | - | TRBV6-1 | TGTGCCAGCAGTGGGGCGGAACTAGCGGCAAACAATGAGCAGTTCTTC | CASSGAELAANNEQFF
TRBJ1-1 | - | - | TRBV6-2/TRBV6-3 | TGTGCCAGCAGCCTTCCGCTGGGCACTGAAGCTTTCTTT | CASSLPLGTEAFF
TRBJ1-1 | - | - | TRBV6-6 | TGTGCCAGCAGCCAAGGTGGACAGTACACTGAAGCTTTCTTT | CASSQGGQYTEAFF
TRBJ2-2 | TRBD1 | - | TRBV5-8 | TGTGCCAGCAGCACTGGCGACAGGGGCGGAGCCGGGGAGCTGTTTTTT | CASSTGDRGGAGELFF
TRBJ1-2 | - | - | TRBV7-2 | TGTGCCAGCAGTTGGAGGGGTTTAAGCTATGGCTACACCTTC | CASSWRGLSYGYTF
TRBJ1-4 | - | - | TRBV15 | TGTGCCACCAGCAGAGATCAGGACAGAGGGGAAAAACTGTTTTTT | CATSRDQDRGEKLFF
TRBJ1-1 | - | - | TRBV7-2 | TGTGCCAGCAGCGTTCATGAGTCCACTGAAGCTTTCTTT | CASSVHESTEAFF
TRBJ2-2 | TRBD1 | - | TRBV9 | TGTGCCAGCAGCGAGAGACAGGGGGCTGGCACCGGGGAGCTGTTTTTT | CASSERQGAGTGELFF
TRBJ2-5 | - | - | TRBV4-2 | TGTGCCAGCAGCCCGATGTCCCGGGCCGGATTTCAAGAGACCCAGTACTTC | CASSPMSRAGFQETQYF
TRBJ2-1 | - | - | TRBV12-3/TRBV12-4 | TGTGCCAGCAGTTTAAAATGGGAGCAGTTCTTC | CASSLKWEQFF
TRBJ1-2 | - | - | TRBV27 | TGTGCCAGCAGTCCCGGGGGGGGAATTAACTATGGCTACACCTTC | CASSPGGGINYGYTF
TRBJ2-6 | - | - | TRBV19 | TGTGCCAGTAGACCAGAGAGCTCTGGGGCCAACGTCCTGACTTTC | CASRPESSGANVLTF
TRBJ2-5 | - | - | TRBV5-1 | TGCGCCAGCAGCTTGAGGGGTGAGACCCAGTACTTC | CASSLRGETQYF
TRBJ1-1 | - | once | TRBV28 | TGTGCCAGCAGTTTATTCCCCTCACAGACTAGGTTCCGAGCTTTCTTT | CASSLFPSQTRFRAFF
TRBJ1-1 | - | - | TRBV7-6 | TGTGCCAGCAGCCGATCCTCCCCGACAGTCATGAACACTGAAGCTTTCTTT | CASSRSSPTVMNTEAFF
TRBJ2-5 | TRBD2 | - | TRBV12-3/TRBV12-4 | TGTGCCAGCAGTTCGGGGGGGCCCGGGACCCAGTACTTC | CASSSGGPGTQYF
TRBJ2-2 | - | - | TRBV24-1 | TGTGCCACCAGTGATTCCGTCCCCGGGGAGCTGTTTTTT | CATSDSVPGELFF
TRBJ1-2 | - | few | TRBV15 | TGTGCCACCAGCACAATGGTAGGGATCTATGGCTACACCTTC | CATSTMVGIYGYTF
TRBJ2-1 | TRBD2 | - | TRBV11-3 | TGTGCCAGCAGCTTAGATCAGGGTGGGACTAGCGGGGGGACCGAGCAGTTCTTC | CASSLDQGGTSGGTEQFF
TRBJ1-2 | - | - | TRBV5-1 | TGCGCCAGCAGCTTGTATGGGCCGACGGAGAACTATGGCTACACCTTC | CASSLYGPTENYGYTF
TRBJ1-5 | - | - | TRBV19 | TGTGCCAGTAGTTCGTATTTGGGAGGGGGCAATCAGCCCCAGCATTTT | CASSSYLGGGNQPQHF
TRBJ1-2 | TRBD1 | - | TRBV5-1 | TGCGCCAGCGGAACGGGGACAGGGGAGGACTATGGCTACACCTTC | CASGTGTGEDYGYTF
TRBJ1-5 | - | - | TRBV29-1 | TGCAGCGTTGTAACAATAGATAGCAATCAGCCCCAGCATTTT | CSVVTIDSNQPQHF
TRBJ2-7 | - | - | TRBV11-2 | TGTGCCAGCAGCTTAGATATCGGTGGGGTGGGCTACGAGCAGTACTTC | CASSLDIGGVGYEQYF
TRBJ2-7 | - | - | TRBV6-2/TRBV6-3 | TGTGCCAGCAGCCTCCCTTACGAGCAGTACTTC | CASSLPYEQYF
TRBJ1-2 | - | - | TRBV19 | TGTGCCAGTAGTACATTCGTGGGCGCTAACTATGGCTACACCTTC | CASSTFVGANYGYTF
TRBJ1-1 | - | - | TRBV7-9 | TGTGCCAGCAGCTTGGGGGGAGGCACTGAAGCTTTCTTT | CASSLGGGTEAFF
TRBJ2-7 | TRBD2 | - | TRBV9 | TGTGCCAGCAGCGTAGCTCCTAGCGGGGGCCAAATCTCCTACGAGCAGTACTTC | CASSVAPSGGQISYEQYF
TRBJ2-1 | TRBD2 | - | TRBV19 | TGTGCCAGTAAGAGGACTAGCGGGAGAGATGAGCAGTTCTTC | CASKRTSGRDEQFF
TRBJ2-7 | - | - | TRBV10-3 | TGTGCCATCGCCAGGGGATCCCGGGAGCAGTACTTC | CAIARGSREQYF
TRBJ1-1 | - | - | TRBV14 | TGTGCCAGCAGCCGTAAGGGGGGCTTGAGCACTGAAGCTTTCTTT | CASSRKGGLSTEAFF
TRBJ2-5 | - | - | TRBV9 | TGTGCCAGCAGCCCACACAGGGTTTTGGGAGAGACCCAGTACTTC | CASSPHRVLGETQYF
TRBJ2-3 | - | - | TRBV2 | TGTGCCAGCAGTATGGGAGATACGCAGTATTTT | CASSMGDTQYF
TRBJ1-1 | TRBD1 | - | TRBV5-5 | TGTGCCAGCAGCTTATGGACAGGCTACACTGAAGCTTTCTTT | CASSLWTGYTEAFF
TRBJ1-2 | - | - | TRBV4-3 | TGCGCCAGCAGCCAAGATAACCGGGCCTATGGCTACACCTTC | CASSQDNRAYGYTF
TRBJ1-2 | TRBD1 | - | TRBV27 | TGTGCCAGCAGTTTAAACAGGGGGCTTGGCGGCTACACCTTC | CASSLNRGLGGYTF
TRBJ1-2 | - | - | TRBV28 | TGTGCCAGCAGTGAACAGGGCGGGGGCTACACCTTC | CASSEQGGGYTF
TRBJ2-3 | - | few | TRBV2 | TGTGCCAGCAGTACAGGTCTCAGCACAGATACGCAGTATTTT | CASSTGLSTDTQYF
TRBJ2-7 | TRBD1 | - | TRBV27 | TGTGCCAGCAGCCTTACAGGGGTAGGCCTCTACGAGCAGTACTTC | CASSLTGVGLYEQYF
TRBJ1-2 | - | - | TRBV15 | TGTGCCACCAGCATTGACAGCGGCTATGGCTACACCTTC | CATSIDSGYGYTF
TRBJ2-5 | - | - | TRBV19 | TGTGCCAGTAGTATAGGAAACTCCAAAGAGACCCAGTACTTC | CASSIGNSKETQYF
TRBJ1-5 | TRBD1 | - | TRBV3-1/TRBV3-2 | TGTGCCAGCAGCCAAGATTTTAACAGGGGAATTATGCCCCAGCATTTT | CASSQDFNRGIMPQHF
TRBJ2-5 | TRBD2 | - | TRBV6-2/TRBV6-3 | TGTGCCAGCAGTTACACCGGGACTAGGTTCCAAGAGACCCAGTACTTC | CASSYTGTRFQETQYF
TRBJ1-2 | - | - | TRBV7-8 | TGTGCCAGCAGCTTAAAAGGTCCGTTTTCGGGCTACACCTTC | CASSLKGPFSGYTF
TRBJ1-1 | - | - | TRBV18 | TGTGCCAGCTCACCCCGGGGCTGGGACACTGAAGCTTTCTTT | CASSPRGWDTEAFF
TRBJ1-2 | - | - | TRBV12-3/TRBV12-4 | TGTGCCAGCACCTCCAACACTAACTATGGCTACACCTTC | CASTSNTNYGYTF
TRBJ2-5 | - | - | TRBV29-1 | TGCAGCGTTAACGGCGGAGAGACCCAGTACTTC | CSVNGGETQYF
TRBJ2-5 | TRBD2 | - | TRBV7-3 | TGTGCCAGCAGCTTAGGACTAGCAGAGACCCAGTACTTC | CASSLGLAETQYF
TRBJ1-1 | - | - | TRBV25-1 | TGTGCCAGCACCTACTCCGGGACCCCGGCTCTGGCGAACACTGAAGCTTTCTTT | CASTYSGTPALANTEAFF
TRBJ1-2 | TRBD1 | once | TRBV7-9 | TGTGCCAGCAGCTTAGAGAACACAGGGGGCGCGGTTGGCTACACCTTC | CASSLENTGGAVGYTF
TRBJ1-2 | - | - | TRBV25-1 | TGTGCCAGCAGTGCCCGAGGGACGGGTCGACAGCAATATGGCTACACCTTC | CASSARGTGRQQYGYTF
TRBJ1-1 | - | - | TRBV6-5 | TGTGCCAGCAGTTACTCTGGGGTGAACACTGAAGCTTTCTTT | CASSYSGVNTEAFF
TRBJ1-1 | - | - | TRBV7-7 | TGTGCCAGCAGCTTAAGCATGAACACTGAAGCTTTCTTT | CASSLSMNTEAFF
TRBJ1-2 | - | - | TRBV11-2 | TGTGCCAGCAGCCTAGTCGGTAAAGGTGGCTACACCTTC | CASSLVGKGGYTF